This TCR beta chain originates from a study of T cells after yellow fever vaccination. General study results and limits: Post-booster samples contained most primary-vaccination clones (just under 98% CD4, less than 90% CD8). The secondary response was weaker but peaked faster, day 5 versus 15. Bulk-population clonotypes that are abundant could appear as contaminants in FACS-sorted repertoires.

The authors made TCR cDNA by 5'RACE template switching, adding a universal primer site and UMIs. Via MiXCR, TCRdb re-called the 5' RACE reads, giving one row per CDR3 protein. The sample yields under 300,000 distinct CDR3 sequences, 6.5% to 8.5% seen once. This clonotype was observed a handful of times. Its antigen is not known. The sequencing used CD4+ T cells sorted from PBMCs, collected 15 days after the yellow fever booster vaccination. This clonotype originated in a young man who received the YFV17D yellow fever vaccine.

The CDR3 loop reads CASLLAGAGTDTQYF. The CDR3 nucleotides are TGTGCCAGTTTACTAGCGGGAGCCGGCACAGATACGCAGTATTTT. This chain links TRBV6-2 or TRBV6-3 with TRBJ2-3; 11 bases map to TRBD2. Germline-derived CDR1 and CDR2 are MNHEY and SVGEGT. Trimming removed 9 bases from V and 1 base from J; junction bases left unmatched: 6. CDR3 size: 15 residues.